This T cell receptor (beta chain) was recovered during a study of CXCR3-negative and CXCR3-positive naive CD8 T cells. Overall study findings and caveats: For memory CD8+ cells diversity was much lower, but both naive subsets had comparably high diversity. TRB CDR3s of CXCR3-positive naive cells were more hydrophobic than those of CXCR3-negative naive cells.

With UMI labels, 5' RACE was used to prepare the TRB cDNA libraries. Following a re-call of the 5' RACE reads, TCRdb has one entry per CDR3 protein and lacks DNA. This specimen shows under 90,000 distinct CDR3 sequences; the ten leading clones hold about 0.62%. The CDR3 length is 17 residues. CDR1 and CDR2 (germline): SGHVS, FQNEAQ. About this clonotype: Its antigen is not identified.

The rearrangement joins TRBV7-8 to TRBJ2-3; absent DNA, TCRdb's TRBD2 call cannot be checked. The receptor was derived from a human donor in good health. Some clones in this sample may be carry-over from other donors' samples. The sample taken for sequencing was naive CXCR3+ CD8+ T cells from blood. Sample subset: CD45RO-CCR7+CD27+CD95- naive CD8+ T cells expressing CXCR3 (TNR3+). The CDR3 reads CASSLPGLAGPWDTQYF.